These 28 T cell receptor beta chains originate from one sample sequenced in a study of spatial heterogeneity in lung cancer (dated by TCRdb to between 2018 and 2020). Points the paper makes about the study in general: The tumor nonsynonymous mutation count correlated with the number of expanded alpha and beta TCRs within the tumor.

Library creation used 5' RACE. Instrument used: NextSeq 500. TCRdb's own reprocessing of the public reads used fastp at Q25 and MiXCR and kept productive beta chains. Each entry is one CDR3 protein sequence, shown with its most common DNA and genes. For this sample the table gives about 7,700 distinct CDR3 sequences, of which roughly a tenth were detected only once. Around 10% of the sample is held by the ten biggest clonotypes. Per the publication, the time point label means: sample taken at primary tumor resection. These TCRs' antigens remain unknown. This sample comprised lung tumor tissue, obtained at surgery. The source of these receptors is a male donor with early-stage non-small cell lung cancer.

By its share, this clonotype is medium-sized. The V and J genes are TRBV6-5 and TRBJ1-5, with 8 nucleotides matching TRBD1. CDR3 size: 13 residues. The J segment lost 7 bases and the V segment lost 6 bases, leaving 5 bases of the junction unmatched. Germline V gives CDR1 MNHEY, CDR2 SVGAGI. The CDR3 loop is CASRAGQGQPQHF. The CDR3 nucleotides read TGTGCCAGCAGGGCCGGACAGGGCCAGCCCCAGCATTTT.

This clonotype was picked up a small number of times. Germline is not matched at one junction end, which may reflect a read error. The chain uses TRBV4-2 and TRBJ2-3; D not certain. This CDR3 region has 12 residues. Germline CDR1 LGHNA, CDR2 YNFKEQ. CDR3 DNA sequence: TGTGTCAGCAGCCAAGAAGGTGATACGCAGTATTTT. The encoded protein is CVSSQEGDTQYF.

This clonotype showed up many times. This chain links TRBV7-8 with TRBJ1-4; D ambiguous. There are 11 residues in the CDR3. The germline gives CDR1 SGHVS, CDR2 FQNEAQ. Trimming removed 4 bases from V and 8 bases from J, with 5 bases in between. The CDR3 here is CASSSGEKLFF. CDR3 sequence (DNA): TGTGCCAGCAGCTCCGGAGAAAAACTGTTTTTT.

The table lists this clonotype with a count of one. This chain links TRBV7-6 with TRBJ1-4, with a weak D call TRBD1 (6 bases). CDR1 is SGHVS and CDR2 is FNYEAQ in the germline V gene. The V end lost 5 bases, the J end lost 2 bases, and 12 bases lay between the germline ends. CDR3 size: 15 residues. In DNA form, the CDR3 reads TGTGCCAGCAGCCAAGAGAGGGGGACTAATGAAAAACTGTTTTTT. Translation: CASSQERGTNEKLFF.

The chain recombines TRBV20-1 with TRBJ2-3, with D possibly called TRBD1 or TRBD2 (5 bases each). Germline loops: CDR1 DFQATT, CDR2 SNEGSKA (reference sequence). V shed 6 bases and J shed 0 bases, with 19 bases lying between them. The CDR3 is 16 amino acids. The CDR3 spells CSAQPGTAFSTDTQYF. The CDR3, as DNA: TGCAGTGCCCAACCCGGGACCGCGTTTAGCACAGATACGCAGTATTTT.

Relative to its sample, this clonotype is medium-sized. V is TRBV7-3 and J is TRBJ1-1; D remains unclear. The CDR3 is 15 residues long. V was pared by 0 bases and J by 5 bases, with 13 bases between. Germline loops: CDR1 SGHTA, CDR2 FQGTGA. The CDR3 loop reads CASSLTAPGVTEAFF. The CDR3 nucleotides read TGTGCCAGCAGCTTAACGGCGCCGGGAGTAACTGAAGCTTTCTTT.

This clonotype counts as medium-sized. CDR3 bases: TGCAGCGTTGGAGGGCGACTAGCGGGACCTTACGAGCAGTACTTC. Translation: CSVGGRLAGPYEQYF. V gene TRBV29-1 combines with J gene TRBJ2-7; 11 positions agree with TRBD2. Trimming took 4 bases from V and 4 from J; bases not matched to a gene: 9. Germline-derived CDR1 and CDR2 are SQVTM and ANQGSEA. The CDR3 consists of 15 residues.

This clonotype was recorded many times. The chain links TRBV12-3 or TRBV12-4 to TRBJ2-4; 8 bases line up with TRBD2. CDR3 size: 16 residues. V shed 3 bases and J 0 bases; nucleotides not matched to a gene: 4. CDR3 bases: TGTGCCAGCAGTTTGACTAGCGACCTAGCCAAAAACATTCAGTACTTC. It yields the protein CASSLTSDLAKNIQYF.

Points on this clonotype: One junction end disagrees with the germline gene, perhaps due to a read error. The chain links TRBV7-7 to TRBJ2-5, with 10 bases lining up with TRBD2. The CDR3 has 14 amino acids. CDR1 is SSHAT and CDR2 is FNYEAQ in the germline V gene (reference sequence). The CDR3: CASSSSGGVETQYF. The CDR3, as DNA: TGTGCTAGCAGCTCGAGCGGGGGGGTAGAGACCCAGTACTTC. Variable domain in full (rest from reference TRBV7-7 and TRBJ2-5): GAGVSQSPRYKVTKRGQDVTLRCDPISSHATLYWYQQALGQGPEFLTYFNYEAQPDKSGLPSDRFSAERPEGSISTLTIQRTEQRDSAMYRCASSSSGGVETQYFGPGTRLLVL.

Judged by abundance, this clonotype is medium-sized (0.01 to 0.1%). The chain links TRBV30 to TRBJ1-2, with D maybe TRBD1 (5 bases). Trimming removed 0 bases from V and 6 bases from J, with 11 bases in between. The CDR3 runs 13 residues. Germline CDR1 reads GTSNPN; CDR2 reads SVGIG (reference sequence). The chain's CDR3 is CAWSVGQGDGYTF. The CDR3 DNA follows: TGTGCCTGGAGTGTGGGGCAGGGTGATGGCTACACCTTC.

This clonotype is classed as medium-sized. This chain uses TRBV27 with TRBJ1-6, with 9 bases that match TRBD1. V was pared by 6 bases and J by 8 bases, with 5 bases of the junction left unmatched. The CDR3 covers 14 residues. Germline CDR1 MNHEY, CDR2 SMNVEV (reference sequence). CDR3 sequence (DNA): TGTGCCAGCAGACCCCGGGACAGGGATTCACCCCTCCACTTT. It translates to CASRPRDRDSPLHF.

This clonotype was found many times. The rearrangement joins TRBV6-5 to TRBJ1-6; no firm D call. Germline V lookup: CDR1 MNHEY, CDR2 SVGAGI. The CDR3 extends over 13 amino acids. The V end was cut by 8 bases, the J end by 0 bases, with 5 bases between. CDR3 sequence reads: CASGSSYNSPLHF. The DNA of the CDR3 is TGTGCCAGCGGGAGCTCCTATAATTCACCCCTCCACTTT.

The CDR3 is CASSIINQPQHF. CDR3 in DNA: TGTGCCAGTAGTATAATCAATCAGCCCCAGCATTTT. The rearrangement links TRBV19 to TRBJ1-5; D gene ambiguous. Germline V gene sequence: CDR1 LNHDA, CDR2 SQIVND (reference sequence). V gave up 2 bases and J gave up 3 bases, with 2 bases separating them. The CDR3 has 12 residues.

This clonotype appeared many times. This chain uses TRBV5-1 with TRBJ2-5; D gene ambiguous. CDR3 length: 12 amino acids. V lost 4 bases and J 1 base, leaving 5 bases between the germline ends. Germline V CDR1 and CDR2: SGHRS, YFSETQ. The CDR3 protein is CASSLGQETQYF. The CDR3 nucleotides read TGCGCCAGCAGCCTCGGCCAAGAGACCCAGTACTTC.

In this sample, this clonotype turned up a few times. It may be a read error: a sequence one base away is much more abundant. Without the conserved terminal phenylalanine or tryptophan, this CDR3 likely stems from a read error. CDR3 region: CASSRTSGLNEQFS. CDR3 bases: TGTGCCAGCTCACGGACTAGCGGTCTCAATGAGCAGTTCTCC. The gene calls are TRBV18 and TRBJ2-1, with TRBD2 matching over 10 bases. The V and J ends lost 4 bases and 6 bases, in that order; junction bases with no gene match: 3. The CDR3 extends over 14 amino acids. Germline values: CDR1 KGHSH, CDR2 LQKENI.

This clonotype was observed at least ten times. This sequence joins TRBV12-3 or TRBV12-4 and TRBJ1-3, with TRBD1 as a possible D gene (5 bases). V lost 6 bases, J lost 2 bases, and 11 bases lay in between. The CDR3 runs to 14 residues. The CDR3 coding sequence is TGTGCCAGCAGACCAGGGTTGACTGGAAACACCATATATTTT. It is translated as CASRPGLTGNTIYF.

This clonotype has a count of ten or more. This chain joins TRBV12-3 or TRBV12-4 and TRBJ1-5; D is uncertain. Between the trimmed V and J ends, which lost 6 bases and 0 bases, there was a span of 12 bases. The CDR3 extends over 15 amino acids. CDR3 in amino acids: CASSLGPNSNQPQHF. The CDR3 DNA reads TGTGCCAGCAGCCTAGGACCCAATAGCAATCAGCCCCAGCATTTT.

The sample holds a few counts of this clonotype. V usage is TRBV20-1 and J usage is TRBJ2-3; D is uncertain. The germline V gene encodes CDR1 DFQATT and CDR2 SNEGSKA (reference sequence). The V and J ends lost 7 bases and 6 bases respectively, with 11 bases between them. This CDR3 contains 11 residues. DNA of the CDR3: TGCAGTGGGAGATTCGCCGATACGCAGTATTTT. It translates to CSGRFADTQYF.

This clonotype counts as medium-sized (0.01 to 0.1%). V is TRBV7-6 and J is TRBJ1-3; tentatively, D is TRBD1 (5 bases). Germline lookup yields CDR1 SGHVS and CDR2 FNYEAQ. The germline V and J ends were trimmed by 4 bases and 0 bases, with 16 bases remaining between them. CDR3 size: 17 residues. The DNA for the CDR3 is TGTGCCAGCAGCTCCGTGGGAGGGACGAGCTCTGGAAACACCATATATTTT. Protein: CASSSVGGTSSGNTIYF.

This clonotype was counted a few times. The chain joins TRBV4-3 to TRBJ1-4; the match to TRBD1 covers 10 bases. This CDR3 comprises 16 residues. In germline, CDR1 is LGHNA, CDR2 YSLEER. V shed 0 bases, J shed 6 bases, and the junction held 4 bases outside the gene matches. The CDR3 DNA reads TGCGCCAGCAGCCAAGAGTCAGGGACAGGGGATGAAAAACTGTTTTTT. Encoded protein: CASSQESGTGDEKLFF.

In this sample, this clonotype is medium-sized (0.01 to 0.1%). V is TRBV12-3 or TRBV12-4 and J is TRBJ2-5, with 11 nucleotides matching TRBD2. The CDR3 totals 14 residues. With 5 bases clipped from V and 3 bases from J, the junction kept 2 bases outside the gene matches. CDR3: CASSGTSGKETQYF. In nucleotides, the CDR3 is TGTGCCAGCAGTGGGACTAGCGGAAAAGAGACCCAGTACTTC.

This clonotype has ten or more counts. This chain joins TRBV28 and TRBJ1-1; unclear D gene. The CDR3 covers 12 residues. CDR1 MDHEN and CDR2 SYDVKM come from the germline V gene. Trimming stripped 2 bases from V and 10 bases from J, with 11 bases between. CDR3 sequence: CASSLPPSPAFF. CDR3 coding DNA: TGTGCCAGCAGTTTACCCCCCTCCCCAGCTTTCTTT.

The chain employs TRBV11-2 and TRBJ1-1; tentative D call: TRBD1 (6 bases). The V gene lost 5 bases and the J gene lost 6 bases, with 16 bases spanning the gap. The CDR3 loop spans 14 amino acids. CDR1 and CDR2 (germline): SGHAT, FQNNGV. The DNA of the CDR3 is TGTGCCAGCAGCCCGTCGCTGGGGGCCCCTGAAGCTTTCTTT. Amino acid sequence: CASSPSLGAPEAFF.

This clonotype counts as medium-sized. This chain connects TRBV9 to TRBJ2-1, with 10 bases that match TRBD2. CDR1 and CDR2 from the germline V gene are SGDLS and YYNGEE. V lost 3 bases to trimming and J lost 5 bases; unmatched junction nucleotides: 5. This CDR3 has 15 amino acids. The DNA of the CDR3 is TGTGCCAGCAGCGCGACTAGCGGGTTCAACAATGAGCAGTTCTTC. Its translation is CASSATSGFNNEQFF.

In this sample, this clonotype turned up a few times. The chain joins TRBV24-1 to TRBJ2-1, with 8 positions matching TRBD2. Trimming at V came to 5 bases and at J to 6 bases, leaving 8 bases not matched to a gene. The CDR3 runs to 15 residues. Germline V gene data show CDR1 as KGHDR and CDR2 as SFDVKD. The CDR3, as DNA: TGTGCCACCAGTGTAAGCGGGAGTAAGGGCAATGAGCAGTTCTTC. Its protein product is CATSVSGSKGNEQFF.

CDR3 DNA: TGTGCCAGCAGCTTAGAACTAGCGGGGGGGTCGGATACGCAGTATTTT. It translates to CASSLELAGGSDTQYF. This chain uses TRBV7-9 with TRBJ2-3; 13 bases align to TRBD2. Germline V CDR1 and CDR2: SEHNR, FQNEAQ (reference sequence). The CDR3 extends over 16 amino acids. After removal of 1 base from V and 6 bases from J, the junction contained 4 bases not matched to a gene. Looking up the rest from reference TRBV7-9 and TRBJ2-3 gives the full variable domain: DTGVSQNPRHKITKRGQNVTFRCDPISEHNRLYWYRQTLGQGPEFLTYFQNEAQLEKSRLLSDRFSAERPKGSFSTLEIQRTEQGDSAMYLCASSLELAGGSDTQYFGPGTRLTVL.

This clonotype is medium-sized (0.01 to 0.1%) within its sample. The rearrangement joins TRBV19 to TRBJ2-2; TRBD2 matches at 13 bases. The V and J ends lost 4 bases and 4 bases, in that order; junction bases with no gene match: 9. CDR3 length: 18 residues. The V gene's germline CDR1 is LNHDA and CDR2 SQIVND (reference sequence). The CDR3 DNA reads as TGTGCCAGTAGTACCTACCGACTAGCGGGAGGCCTCACCGGGGAGCTGTTTTTT. It yields the protein CASSTYRLAGGLTGELFF. Together with reference TRBV19 and TRBJ2-2, the CDR3 gives the full variable domain: DGGITQSPKYLFRKEGQNVTLSCEQNLNHDAMYWYRQDPGQGLRLIYYSQIVNDFQKGDIAEGYSVSREKKESFPLTVTSAQKNPTAFYLCASSTYRLAGGLTGELFFGEGSRLTVL.

This clonotype was picked up a small number of times. V and J are TRBV29-1 and TRBJ2-1; D not resolved. CDR1 SQVTM and CDR2 ANQGSEA come from the germline V gene. This CDR3 comprises 14 residues. The ends were cut back, 3 bases at V and 0 bases at J, with 9 bases in the middle. CDR3 nucleotides: TGCAGCGTTGACACCCGAAACTCCTACAATGAGCAGTTCTTC. It specifies CSVDTRNSYNEQFF.